Here is one T cell receptor beta chain with its context. Its target is not known. The sample is drawn from a study of naive and memory T cell subsets. CD8 T cells were positively selected from what remained after CD4 positive selection. Four subsets defined by CD45RA and CD27 were sorted after CD3, CD4, CD8 and live/dead staining. Study conclusions and caveats: Especially in CD8 cells, naive repertoires contained a few larger clonotypes, possibly CD45RA-re-expressing memory cells.

Both TRBC1 and TRBC2 were covered by a beta constant-region primer of two equimolar oligonucleotides. Nested alpha and beta constant-region primers with the SP2 primer drove four PCR rounds on ligated cDNA. A 12-nucleotide UMI and the SP2 primer were added to the cDNA 3' end by oligonucleotide ligation. TCRdb fed the UMI-ligation and nested PCR reads into MiXCR, producing one record per CDR3 protein. The profile shows approximately 150,000 distinct CDR3 sequences, roughly 20% of them singletons. The sequence was collected from a human donor in good health. Source material: naive CD4+ T cells from blood.

The CDR3 sequence: CSVQTGTSRRTDTQYF. The DNA for the CDR3 is TGCAGCGTCCAAACCGGGACTAGCAGACGCACAGATACGCAGTATTTT. The genes are TRBV29-1 and TRBJ2-3, with 9 positions matching TRBD2. The CDR3 runs to 16 residues. Trimming at V came to 6 bases and at J to 1 base, leaving 11 bases not matched to a gene. Germline values: CDR1 SQVTM, CDR2 ANQGSEA.